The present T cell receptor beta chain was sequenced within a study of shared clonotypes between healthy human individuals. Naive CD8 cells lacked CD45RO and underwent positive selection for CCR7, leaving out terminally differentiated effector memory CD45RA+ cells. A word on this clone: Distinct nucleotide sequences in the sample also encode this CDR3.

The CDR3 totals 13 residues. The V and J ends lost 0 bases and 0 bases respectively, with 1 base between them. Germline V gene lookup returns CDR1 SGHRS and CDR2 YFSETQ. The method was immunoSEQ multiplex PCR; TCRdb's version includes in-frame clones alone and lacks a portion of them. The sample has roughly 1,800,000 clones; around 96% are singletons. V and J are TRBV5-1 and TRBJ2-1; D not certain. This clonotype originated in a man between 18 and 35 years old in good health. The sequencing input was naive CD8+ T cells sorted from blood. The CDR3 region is CASSLGSYNEQFF. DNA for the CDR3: TGCGCCAGCAGCTTGGGCTCCTACAATGAGCAGTTCTTC.